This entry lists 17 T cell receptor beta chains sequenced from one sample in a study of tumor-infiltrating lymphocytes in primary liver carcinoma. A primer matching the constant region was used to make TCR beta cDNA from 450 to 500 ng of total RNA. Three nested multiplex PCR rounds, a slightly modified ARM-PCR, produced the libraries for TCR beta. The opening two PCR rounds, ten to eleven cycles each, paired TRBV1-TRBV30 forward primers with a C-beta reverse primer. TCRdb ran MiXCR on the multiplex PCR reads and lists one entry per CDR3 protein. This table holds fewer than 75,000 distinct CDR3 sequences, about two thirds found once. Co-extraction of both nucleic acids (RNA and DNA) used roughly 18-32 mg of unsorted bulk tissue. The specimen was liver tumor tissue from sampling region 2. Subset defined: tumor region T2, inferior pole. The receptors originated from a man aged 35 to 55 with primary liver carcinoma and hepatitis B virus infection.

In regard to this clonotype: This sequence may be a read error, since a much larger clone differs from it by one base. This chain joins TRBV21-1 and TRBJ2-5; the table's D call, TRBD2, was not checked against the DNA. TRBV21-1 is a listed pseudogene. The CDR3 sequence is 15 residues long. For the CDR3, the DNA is TGTGCCAGCAGCCCCCAGGAGGAGGTAGGAGAGATCCAGTACTTC. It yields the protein CASSPQEEVGEIQYF.

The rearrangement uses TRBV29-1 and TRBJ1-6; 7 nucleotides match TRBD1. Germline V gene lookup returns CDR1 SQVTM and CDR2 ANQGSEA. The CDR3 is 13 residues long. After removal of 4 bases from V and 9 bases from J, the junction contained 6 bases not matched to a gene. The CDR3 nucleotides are TGCAGCGTTGCACAGGGGACCGGTTCACCCCTCCACTTT. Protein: CSVAQGTGSPLHF.

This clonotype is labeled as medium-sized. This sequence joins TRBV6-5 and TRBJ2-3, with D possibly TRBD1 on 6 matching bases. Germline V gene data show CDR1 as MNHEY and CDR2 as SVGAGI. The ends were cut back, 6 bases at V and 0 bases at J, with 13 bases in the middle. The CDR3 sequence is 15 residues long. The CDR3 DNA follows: TGTGCCAGCAGCCCGGACAGCTCTAGCACAGATACGCAGTATTTT. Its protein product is CASSPDSSSTDTQYF.

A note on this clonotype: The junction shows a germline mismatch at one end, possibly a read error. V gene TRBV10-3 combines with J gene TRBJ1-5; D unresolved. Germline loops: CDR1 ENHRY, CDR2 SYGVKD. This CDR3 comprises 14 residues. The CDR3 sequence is CVIIEYEGDQPQHF. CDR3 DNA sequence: TGTGTCATCATTGAGTATGAGGGCGATCAGCCCCAGCACTTT.

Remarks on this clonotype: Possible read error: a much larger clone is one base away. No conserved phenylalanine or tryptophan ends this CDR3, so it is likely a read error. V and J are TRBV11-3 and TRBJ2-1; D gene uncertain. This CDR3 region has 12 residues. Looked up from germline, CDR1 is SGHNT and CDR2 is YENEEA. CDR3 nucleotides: TGTGCCAGCAGCTTAAATGCCAATGTGCAGTTCTTA. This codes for CASSLNANVQFL.

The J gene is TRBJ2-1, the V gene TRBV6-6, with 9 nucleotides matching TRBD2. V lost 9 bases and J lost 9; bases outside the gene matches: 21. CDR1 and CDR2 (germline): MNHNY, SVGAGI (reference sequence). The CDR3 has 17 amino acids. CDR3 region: CASSNSRGTSSKPEQFF. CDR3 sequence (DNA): TGTGCCAGTAGTAACTCAAGGGGGACTAGCTCTAAGCCTGAGCAGTTCTTC.

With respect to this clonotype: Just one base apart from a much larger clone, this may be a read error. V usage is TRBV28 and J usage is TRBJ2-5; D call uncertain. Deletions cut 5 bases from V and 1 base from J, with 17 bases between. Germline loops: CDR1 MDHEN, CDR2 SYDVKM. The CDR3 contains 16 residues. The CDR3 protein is CASSPYSRAVQETQYF. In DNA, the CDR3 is TGTGCCAGCAGTCCTTACTCAAGGGCCGTCCAAGAGACCCAGTACTTC.

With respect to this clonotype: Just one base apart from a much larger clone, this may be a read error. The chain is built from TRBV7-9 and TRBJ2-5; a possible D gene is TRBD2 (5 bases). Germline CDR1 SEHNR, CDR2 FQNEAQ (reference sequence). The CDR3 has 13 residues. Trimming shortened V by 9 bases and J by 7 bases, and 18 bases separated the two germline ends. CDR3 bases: TGTGCCAGTAACTTAGAAGTGGCGGGGACCCAGTACTTC. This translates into CASNLEVAGTQYF.

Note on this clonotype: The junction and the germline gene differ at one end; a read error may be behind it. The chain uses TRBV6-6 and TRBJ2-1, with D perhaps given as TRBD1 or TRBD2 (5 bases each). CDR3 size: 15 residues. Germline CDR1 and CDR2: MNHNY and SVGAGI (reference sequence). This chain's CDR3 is CASRDGTLRYNEQFF. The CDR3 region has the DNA TGTGCCAGCAGAGACGGGACCCTCAGGTACAATGAGCAATTCTTC.

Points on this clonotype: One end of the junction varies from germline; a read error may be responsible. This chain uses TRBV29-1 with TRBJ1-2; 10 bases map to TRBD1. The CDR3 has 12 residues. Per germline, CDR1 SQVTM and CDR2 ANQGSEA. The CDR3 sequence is CSVAGQGYGNTF. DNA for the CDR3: TGTAGCGTTGCGGGACAGGGGTATGGCAACACCTTC.

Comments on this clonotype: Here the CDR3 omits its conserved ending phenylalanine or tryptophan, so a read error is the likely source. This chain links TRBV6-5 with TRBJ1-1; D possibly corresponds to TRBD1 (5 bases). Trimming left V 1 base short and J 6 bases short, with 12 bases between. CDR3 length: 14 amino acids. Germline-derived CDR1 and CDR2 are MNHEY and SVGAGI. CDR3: CASSYLGRDAEAFL. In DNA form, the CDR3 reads TGTGCCAGCAGTTACTTGGGCAGGGATGCTGAAGCTTTCTTG.

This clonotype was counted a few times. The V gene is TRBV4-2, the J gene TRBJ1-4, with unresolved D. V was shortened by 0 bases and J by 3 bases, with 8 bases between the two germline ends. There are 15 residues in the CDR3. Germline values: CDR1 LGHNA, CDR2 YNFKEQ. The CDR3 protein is CASSQERIPNEKLFF. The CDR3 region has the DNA TGTGCCAGCAGCCAAGAACGGATTCCTAATGAAAAACTGTTTTTT.

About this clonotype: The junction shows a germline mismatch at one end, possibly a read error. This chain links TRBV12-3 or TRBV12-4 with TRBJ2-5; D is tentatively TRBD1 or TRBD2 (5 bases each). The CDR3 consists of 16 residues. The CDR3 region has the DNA TGTGCCGGCAGCCCTAGGGGCCCTAGAGGGAACGAGACCCAGTACTTC. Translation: CAGSPRGPRGNETQYF.

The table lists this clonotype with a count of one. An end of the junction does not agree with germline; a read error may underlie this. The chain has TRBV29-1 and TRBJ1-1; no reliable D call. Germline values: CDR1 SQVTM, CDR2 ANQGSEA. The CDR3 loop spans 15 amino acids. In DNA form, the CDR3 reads TGCAGAGTTCGGGCGGGGTGTGGAATGAACACCGAAGCTTTCTTT. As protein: CRVRAGCGMNTEAFF. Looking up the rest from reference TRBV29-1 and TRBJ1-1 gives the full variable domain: SAVISQKPSRDICQRGTSLTIQCQVDSQVTMMFWYRQQPGQSLTLIATANQGSEATYESGFVIDKFPISRPNLTFSTLTVSNMSPEDSSIYLCRVRAGCGMNTEAFFGQGTRLTVV.

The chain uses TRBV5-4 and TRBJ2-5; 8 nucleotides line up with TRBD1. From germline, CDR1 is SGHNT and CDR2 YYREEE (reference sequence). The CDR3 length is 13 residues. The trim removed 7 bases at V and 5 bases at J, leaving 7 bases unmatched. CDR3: CASGLTGVETQYF. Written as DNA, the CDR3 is TGTGCCAGCGGCCTGACAGGGGTGGAGACCCAGTACTTC.

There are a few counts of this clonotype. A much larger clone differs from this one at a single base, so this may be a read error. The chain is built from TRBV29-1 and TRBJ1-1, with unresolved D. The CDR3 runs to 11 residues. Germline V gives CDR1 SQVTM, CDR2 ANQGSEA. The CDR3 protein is CSVIENTEALF. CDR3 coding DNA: TGCAGCGTTATCGAGAACACTGAAGCTCTCTTT.

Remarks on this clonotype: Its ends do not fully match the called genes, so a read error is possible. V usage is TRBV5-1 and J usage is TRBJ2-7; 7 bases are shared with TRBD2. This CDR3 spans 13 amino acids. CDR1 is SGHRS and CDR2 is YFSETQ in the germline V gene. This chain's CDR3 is CARSLGLIYEQYF. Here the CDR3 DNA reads TGCGCCAGAAGCTTGGGACTAATCTACGAACAGTACTTC.